This T cell receptor (beta chain) was profiled in a study of OX40 agonist ivuxolimab in advanced cancers. A word on this clone: Antigen: not known.

Study findings and constraints: CD8+ T cells were the subset that, on average, had more expanded clones than CD4+. By week 6 at 0.1 to 3.0 mg/kg, blood CD4+ and CD8+ T cells had expanded clonally. Among expanded peripheral T cells, antigen specificity went undetermined.

CDR3 length equals 13 residues. V shed 5 bases and J 5 bases; nucleotides not matched to a gene: 5. CDR1 and CDR2 from the germline V gene are PRHDT and FYEKMQ (reference sequence). Enrollment shut out patients with autoimmune disease history or systemic immunosuppression. TCRdb keeps only in-frame clones here, not all; method: immunoSEQ multiplex PCR. The data hold about 100,000 clones, with 70% to 90% observed a single time. The specimen was CD4+ or CD8+ T cells sorted from blood, collected in a trial of the OX40 agonist ivuxolimab. The genes are TRBV13 and TRBJ1-1, with 7 bases that match TRBD1. The TCR comes from an adult with an advanced solid tumor such as melanoma, head and neck, liver or kidney cancer. The CDR3 nucleotides are TGTGCCAGCAGCAGACAGGGTGGGACTGAAGCTTTCTTT. Translating it yields CASSRQGGTEAFF.